This TCR beta chain was obtained from a study of cytomegalovirus exposure and HLA in healthy donors. Assay: immunoSEQ multiplex PCR; the TCRdb copy retains only in-frame clones and omits some. This table has 150,000 to 200,000 clones, about 82% appearing once. Worth noting for this clone: Its antigen remains unidentified.

Study-level results: The authors enumerated around 150 TCR beta chains as linked to cytomegalovirus. Reported performance of the classifier showed diagnosis of cytomegalovirus status with high specificity and sensitivity.

The CDR3 extends over 13 amino acids. V lost 1 base and J 7 bases, leaving 12 bases between the germline ends. Germline CDR1 and CDR2: SGDLS and YYNGEE. The material sequenced was PBMCs. The rearrangement joins TRBV9 to TRBJ2-7; D might be TRBD2 (5 bases). The origin of this receptor is a woman under 30 in good health and CMV-seronegative. The CDR3 DNA is TGTGCCAGCAGCGTAAAGGGAACGGGGGAGCAGTACTTC. This codes for CASSVKGTGEQYF.